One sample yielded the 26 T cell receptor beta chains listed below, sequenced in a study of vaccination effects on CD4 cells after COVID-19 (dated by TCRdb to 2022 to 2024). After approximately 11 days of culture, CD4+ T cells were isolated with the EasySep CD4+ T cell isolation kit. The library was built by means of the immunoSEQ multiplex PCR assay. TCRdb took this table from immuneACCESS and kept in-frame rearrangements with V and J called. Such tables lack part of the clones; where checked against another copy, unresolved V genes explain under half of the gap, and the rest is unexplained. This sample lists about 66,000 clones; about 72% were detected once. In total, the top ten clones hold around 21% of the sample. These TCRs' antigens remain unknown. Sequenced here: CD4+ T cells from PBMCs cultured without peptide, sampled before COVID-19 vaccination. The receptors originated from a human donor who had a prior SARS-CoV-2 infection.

The chain's CDR3 is CASSSVDGGSTDTQYF. The CDR3 DNA sequence: TGTGCCAGCAGTTCCGTTGACGGGGGAAGCACAGATACGCAGTATTTT. V usage is TRBV6-6 and J usage is TRBJ2-3, with a possible D match to TRBD2 (6 bases). CDR3 length equals 16 residues. V dropped 4 bases and J dropped 0 bases, with 14 bases sitting between them. Germline loops: CDR1 MNHNY, CDR2 SVGAGI (reference sequence).

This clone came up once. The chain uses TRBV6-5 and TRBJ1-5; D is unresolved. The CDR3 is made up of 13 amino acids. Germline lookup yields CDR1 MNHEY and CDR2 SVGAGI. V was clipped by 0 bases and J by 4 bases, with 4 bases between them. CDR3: CASSYSNNQPQHF. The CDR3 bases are TGTGCCAGCAGTTACTCGAATAATCAGCCCCAGCATTTT.

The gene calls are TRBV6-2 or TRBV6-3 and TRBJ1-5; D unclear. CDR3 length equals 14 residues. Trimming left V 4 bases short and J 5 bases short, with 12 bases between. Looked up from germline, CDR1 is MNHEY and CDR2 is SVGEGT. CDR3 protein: CASSSRGNHQPQHF. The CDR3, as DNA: TGTGCCAGCAGTTCTCGAGGGAATCATCAGCCCCAGCATTTT.

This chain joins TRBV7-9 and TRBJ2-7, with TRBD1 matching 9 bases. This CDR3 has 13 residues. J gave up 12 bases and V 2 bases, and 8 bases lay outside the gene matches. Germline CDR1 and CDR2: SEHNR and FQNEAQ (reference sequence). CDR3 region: CASSLLDRGLRYF. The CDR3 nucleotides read TGTGCCAGCAGCTTATTAGACAGGGGGTTGAGGTACTTC.

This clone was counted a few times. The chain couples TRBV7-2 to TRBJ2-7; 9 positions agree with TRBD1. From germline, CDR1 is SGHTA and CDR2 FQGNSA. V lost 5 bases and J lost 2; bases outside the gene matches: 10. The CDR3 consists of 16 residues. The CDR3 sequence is CASSPRTGEAPYEQYF. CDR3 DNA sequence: TGTGCCAGCAGCCCCCGGACAGGGGAGGCTCCCTACGAGCAGTACTTC.

CDR3 bases: TGTGCCAGCCGAGGGGGACTAGCGGGAATCTCCTACGAGCAGTACTTC. It specifies CASRGGLAGISYEQYF. The J gene is TRBJ2-7, the V gene TRBV2; 13 nucleotides align to TRBD2. Losses at the gene ends were 8 bases for V and 0 bases for J; bases not matched to a gene: 7. The germline gives CDR1 SNHLY, CDR2 FYNNEI. This CDR3 is 16 amino acids long.

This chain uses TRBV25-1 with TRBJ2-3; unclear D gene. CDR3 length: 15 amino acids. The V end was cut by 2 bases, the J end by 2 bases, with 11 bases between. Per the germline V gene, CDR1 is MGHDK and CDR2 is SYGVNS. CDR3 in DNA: TGTGCCAGCAGTGAACACGGCAGTACCACAGATACGCAGTATTTT. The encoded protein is CASSEHGSTTDTQYF.

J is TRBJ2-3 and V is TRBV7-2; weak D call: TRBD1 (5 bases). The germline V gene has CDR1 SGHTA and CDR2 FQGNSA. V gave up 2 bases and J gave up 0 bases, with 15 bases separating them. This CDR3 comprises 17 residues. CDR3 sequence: CASSLNMWQGSTDTQYF. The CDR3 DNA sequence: TGTGCCAGCAGCTTAAACATGTGGCAGGGCAGCACAGATACGCAGTATTTT.

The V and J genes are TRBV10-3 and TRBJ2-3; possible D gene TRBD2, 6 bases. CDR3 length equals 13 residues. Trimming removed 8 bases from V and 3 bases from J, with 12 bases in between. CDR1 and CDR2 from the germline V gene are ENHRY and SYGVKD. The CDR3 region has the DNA TGTGCCATCGGATCTGCGGGGACAGATACGCAGTATTTT. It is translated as CAIGSAGTDTQYF.

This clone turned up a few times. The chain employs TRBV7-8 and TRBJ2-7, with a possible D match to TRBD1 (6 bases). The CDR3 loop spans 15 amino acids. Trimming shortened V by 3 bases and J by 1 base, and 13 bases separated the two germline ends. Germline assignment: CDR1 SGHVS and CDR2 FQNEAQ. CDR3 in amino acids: CASSFGTRGSYEQYF. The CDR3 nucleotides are TGTGCCAGCAGCTTCGGGACACGGGGTTCCTACGAGCAGTACTTC.

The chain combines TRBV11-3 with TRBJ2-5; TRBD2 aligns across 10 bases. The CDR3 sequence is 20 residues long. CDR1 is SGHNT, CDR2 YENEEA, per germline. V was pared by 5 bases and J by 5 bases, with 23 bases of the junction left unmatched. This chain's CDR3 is CASSNPGVLAGESQGETQYF. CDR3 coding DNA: TGTGCCAGCAGCAACCCGGGGGTGCTAGCGGGAGAGTCGCAGGGGGAGACCCAGTACTTC.

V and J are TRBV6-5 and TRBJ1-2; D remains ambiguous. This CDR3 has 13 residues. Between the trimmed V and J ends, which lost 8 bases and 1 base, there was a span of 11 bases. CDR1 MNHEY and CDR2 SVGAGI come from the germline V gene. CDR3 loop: CASSPRLNYGYTF. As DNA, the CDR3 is TGTGCCAGCTCCCCCCGGCTTAACTATGGCTACACCTTC.

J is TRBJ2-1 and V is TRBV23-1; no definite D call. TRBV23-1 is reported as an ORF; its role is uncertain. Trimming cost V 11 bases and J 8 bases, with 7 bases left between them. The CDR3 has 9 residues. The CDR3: CAEWDEQFF. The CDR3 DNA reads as TGCGCCGAGTGGGATGAGCAGTTCTTC.

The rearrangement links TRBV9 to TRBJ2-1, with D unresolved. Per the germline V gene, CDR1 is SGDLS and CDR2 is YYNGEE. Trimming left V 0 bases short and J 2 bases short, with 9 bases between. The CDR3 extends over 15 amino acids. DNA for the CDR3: TGTGCCAGCAGCGTAGGGCTAGTGGCCTACAATGAGCAGTTCTTC. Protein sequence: CASSVGLVAYNEQFF.

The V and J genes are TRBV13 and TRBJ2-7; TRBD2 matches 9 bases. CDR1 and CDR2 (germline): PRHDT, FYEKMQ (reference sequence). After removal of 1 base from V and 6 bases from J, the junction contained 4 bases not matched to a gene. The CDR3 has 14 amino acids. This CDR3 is CASSLAGTSIEQYF. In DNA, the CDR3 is TGTGCCAGCAGCTTAGCCGGGACTAGCATCGAGCAGTACTTC.

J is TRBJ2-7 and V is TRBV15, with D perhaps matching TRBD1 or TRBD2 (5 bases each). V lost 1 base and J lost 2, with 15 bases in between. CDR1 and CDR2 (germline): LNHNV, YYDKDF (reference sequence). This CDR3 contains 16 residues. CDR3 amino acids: CATSRGRRDPPYEQYF. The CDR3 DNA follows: TGTGCCACCAGCAGAGGACGCCGGGACCCACCCTACGAGCAGTACTTC. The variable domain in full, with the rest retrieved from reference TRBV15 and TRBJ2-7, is DAMVIQNPRYQVTQFGKPVTLSCSQTLNHNVMYWYQQKSSQAPKLLFHYYDKDFNNEADTPDNFQSRRPNTSFCFLDIRSPGLGDTAMYLCATSRGRRDPPYEQYFGPGTRLTVT.

The CDR3 protein is CASSQGGGVGYGYTF. Written as DNA, the CDR3 is TGTGCCAGCAGCCAAGGCGGCGGGGTGGGGTATGGCTACACCTTC. The rearrangement joins TRBV14 to TRBJ1-2; no firm D call. V dropped 1 base and J dropped 5 bases, with 14 bases sitting between them. The CDR3 extends over 15 amino acids. The germline gives CDR1 SGHDN, CDR2 FVKESK. The full variable domain, in which reference TRBV14 and TRBJ1-2 provide the parts outside the CDR3, is EAGVTQFPSHSVIEKGQTVTLRCDPISGHDNLYWYRRVMGKEIKFLLHFVKESKQDESGMPNNRFLAERTGGTYSTLKVQPAELEDSGVYFCASSQGGGVGYGYTFGSGTRLTVV.

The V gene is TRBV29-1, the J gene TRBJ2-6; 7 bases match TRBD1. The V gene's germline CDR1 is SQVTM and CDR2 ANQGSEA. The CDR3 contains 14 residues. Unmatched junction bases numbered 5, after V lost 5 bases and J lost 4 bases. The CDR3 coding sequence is TGCAGCGTTCACACAGGGGTCGGGGCCAACGTCCTGACTTTC. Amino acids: CSVHTGVGANVLTF.

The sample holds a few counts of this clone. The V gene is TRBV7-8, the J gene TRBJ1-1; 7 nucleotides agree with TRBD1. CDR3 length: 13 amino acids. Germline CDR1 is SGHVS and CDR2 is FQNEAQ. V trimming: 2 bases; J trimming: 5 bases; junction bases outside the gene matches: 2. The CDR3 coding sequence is TGTGCCAGCAGCTTAAACAGGGGAACTGAAGCTTTCTTT. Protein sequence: CASSLNRGTEAFF.

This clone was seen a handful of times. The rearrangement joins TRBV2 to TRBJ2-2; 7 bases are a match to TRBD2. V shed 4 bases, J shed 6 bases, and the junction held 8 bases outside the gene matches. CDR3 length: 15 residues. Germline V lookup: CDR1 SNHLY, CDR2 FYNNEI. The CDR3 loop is CASSASGPPSGELFF. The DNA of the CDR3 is TGTGCCAGCAGTGCTAGCGGCCCCCCGTCCGGGGAGCTGTTTTTT.

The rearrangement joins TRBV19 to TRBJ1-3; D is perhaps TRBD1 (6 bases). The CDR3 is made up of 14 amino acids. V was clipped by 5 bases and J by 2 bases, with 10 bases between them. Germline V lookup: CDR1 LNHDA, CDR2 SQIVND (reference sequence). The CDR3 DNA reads TGTGCCAGTAGTCTCCCAGGGGCTGGAAACACCATATATTTT. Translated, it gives CASSLPGAGNTIYF.

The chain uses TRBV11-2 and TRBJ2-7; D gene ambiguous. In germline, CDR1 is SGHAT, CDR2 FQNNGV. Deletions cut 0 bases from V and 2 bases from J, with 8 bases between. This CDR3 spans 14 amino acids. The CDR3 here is CASSLDGSTYEQYF. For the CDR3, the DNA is TGTGCCAGCAGCTTAGACGGTAGCACCTACGAGCAGTACTTC.

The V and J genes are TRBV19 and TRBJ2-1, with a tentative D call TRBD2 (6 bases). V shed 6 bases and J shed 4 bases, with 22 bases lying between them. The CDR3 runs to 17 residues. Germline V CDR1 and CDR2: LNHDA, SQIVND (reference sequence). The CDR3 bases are TGTGCCAGTAGCCCCCAATCGACTAGTGGCCCTTACAATGAGCAGTTCTTC. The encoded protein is CASSPQSTSGPYNEQFF.

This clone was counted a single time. The CDR3 DNA reads as TGTGCCAGCAGTCCGAGACTAGCGGGGGTCACAGATACGCAGTATTTT. It is translated as CASSPRLAGVTDTQYF. The chain has TRBV6-6 and TRBJ2-3; 12 bases map to TRBD2. Germline CDR1 and CDR2: MNHNY and SVGAGI (reference sequence). This CDR3 has 16 amino acids. The trim removed 5 bases at V and 2 bases at J, leaving 5 bases unmatched.

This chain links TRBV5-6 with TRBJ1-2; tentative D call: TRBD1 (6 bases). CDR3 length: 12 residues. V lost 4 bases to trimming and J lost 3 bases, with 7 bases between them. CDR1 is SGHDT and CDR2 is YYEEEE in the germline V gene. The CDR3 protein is CASSPGDYGYTF. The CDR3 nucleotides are TGTGCCAGCAGCCCAGGGGACTATGGCTACACCTTC.

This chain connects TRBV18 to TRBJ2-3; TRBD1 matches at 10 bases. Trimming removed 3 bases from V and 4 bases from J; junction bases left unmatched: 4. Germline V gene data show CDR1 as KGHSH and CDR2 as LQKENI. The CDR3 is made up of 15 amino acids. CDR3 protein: CASSPGTGDADTQYF. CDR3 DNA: TGTGCCAGCTCACCCGGGACAGGGGATGCAGATACGCAGTATTTT. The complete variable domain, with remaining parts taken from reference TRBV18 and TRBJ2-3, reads NAGVMQNPRHLVRRRGQEARLRCSPMKGHSHVYWYRQLPEEGLKFMVYLQKENIIDESGMPKERFSAEFPKEGPSILRIQQVVRGDSAAYFCASSPGTGDADTQYFGPGTRLTVL.